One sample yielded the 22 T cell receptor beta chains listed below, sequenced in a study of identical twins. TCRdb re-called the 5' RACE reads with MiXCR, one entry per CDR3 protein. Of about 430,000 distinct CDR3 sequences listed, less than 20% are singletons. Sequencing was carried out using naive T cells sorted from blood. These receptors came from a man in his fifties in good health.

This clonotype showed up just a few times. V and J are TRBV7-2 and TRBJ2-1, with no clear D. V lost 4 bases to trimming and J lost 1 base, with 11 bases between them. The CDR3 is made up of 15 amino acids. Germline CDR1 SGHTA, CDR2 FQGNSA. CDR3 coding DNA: TGTGCCAGCAGCTCCCCACTGCTGTCCTACAATGAGCAGTTCTTC. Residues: CASSSPLLSYNEQFF.

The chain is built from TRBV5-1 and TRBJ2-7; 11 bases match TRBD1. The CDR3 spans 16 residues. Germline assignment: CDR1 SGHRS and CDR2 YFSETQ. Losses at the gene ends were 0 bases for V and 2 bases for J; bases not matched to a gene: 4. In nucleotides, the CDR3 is TGCGCCAGCAGCTTGGTTTGGGACAGGGGGACCTACGAGCAGTACTTC. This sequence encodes CASSLVWDRGTYEQYF.

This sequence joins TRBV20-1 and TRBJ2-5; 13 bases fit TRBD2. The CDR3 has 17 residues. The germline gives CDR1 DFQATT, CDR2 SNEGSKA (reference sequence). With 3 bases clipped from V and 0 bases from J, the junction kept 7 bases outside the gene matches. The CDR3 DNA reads TGCAGTGCTAGCTCATTTACTAGCGGGAGGGACCAAGAGACCCAGTACTTC. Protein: CSASSFTSGRDQETQYF.

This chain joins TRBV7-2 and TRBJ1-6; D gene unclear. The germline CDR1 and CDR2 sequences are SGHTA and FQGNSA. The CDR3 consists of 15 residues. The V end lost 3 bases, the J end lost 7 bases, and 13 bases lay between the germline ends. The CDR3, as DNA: TGTGCCAGCAGCTTTCATCAAGGGTTGAATTCACCCCTCCACTTT. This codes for CASSFHQGLNSPLHF.

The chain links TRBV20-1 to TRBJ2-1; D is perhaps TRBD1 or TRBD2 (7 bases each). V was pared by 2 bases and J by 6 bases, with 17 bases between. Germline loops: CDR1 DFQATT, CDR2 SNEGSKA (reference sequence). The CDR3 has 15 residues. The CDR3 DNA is TGCAGTGCTAGACCTAGCGGACCAGGGGGCAATGAGCAGTTCTTC. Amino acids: CSARPSGPGGNEQFF.

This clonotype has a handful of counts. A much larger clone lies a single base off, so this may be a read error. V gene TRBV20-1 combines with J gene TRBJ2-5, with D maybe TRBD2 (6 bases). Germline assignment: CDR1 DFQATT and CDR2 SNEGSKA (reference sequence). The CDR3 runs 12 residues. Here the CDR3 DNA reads TGCAGTGGGAGGACTACACAAGAGCCCCAGTACTTC. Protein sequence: CSGRTTQEPQYF.

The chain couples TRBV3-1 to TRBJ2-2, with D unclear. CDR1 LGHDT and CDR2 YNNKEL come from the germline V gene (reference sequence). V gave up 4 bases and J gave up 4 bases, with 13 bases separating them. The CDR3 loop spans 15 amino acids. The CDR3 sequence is CASSPSVGITGELFF. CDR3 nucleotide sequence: TGTGCCAGCAGCCCCAGTGTAGGTATCACCGGGGAGCTGTTTTTT. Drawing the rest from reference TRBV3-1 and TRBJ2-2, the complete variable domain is DTAVSQTPKYLVTQMGNDKSIKCEQNLGHDTMYWYKQDSKKFLKIMFSYNNKELIINETVPNRFSPKSPDKAHLNLHINSLELGDSAVYFCASSPSVGITGELFFGEGSRLTVL.

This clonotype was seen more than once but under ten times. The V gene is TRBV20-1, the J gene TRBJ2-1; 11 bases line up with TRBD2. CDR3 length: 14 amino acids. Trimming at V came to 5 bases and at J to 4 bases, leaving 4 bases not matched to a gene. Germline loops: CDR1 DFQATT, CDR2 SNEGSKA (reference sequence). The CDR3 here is CSAVRLAGYNEQFF. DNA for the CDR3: TGCAGTGCTGTTAGACTAGCGGGGTACAATGAGCAGTTCTTC.

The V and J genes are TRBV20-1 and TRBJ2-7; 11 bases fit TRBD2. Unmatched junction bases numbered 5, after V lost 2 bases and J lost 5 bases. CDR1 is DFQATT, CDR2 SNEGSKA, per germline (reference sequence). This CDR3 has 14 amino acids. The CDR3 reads CSARLAGGIHEQYF. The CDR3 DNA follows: TGCAGTGCTAGACTAGCGGGAGGTATCCACGAGCAGTACTTC.

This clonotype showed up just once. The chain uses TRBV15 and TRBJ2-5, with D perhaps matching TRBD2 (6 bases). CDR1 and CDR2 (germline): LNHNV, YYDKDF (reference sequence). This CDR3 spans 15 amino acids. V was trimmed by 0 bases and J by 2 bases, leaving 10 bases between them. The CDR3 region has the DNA TGTGCCACCAGCAGAGATGCACTAGCACAAGAGACCCAGTACTTC. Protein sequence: CATSRDALAQETQYF. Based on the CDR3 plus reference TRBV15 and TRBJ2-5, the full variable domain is DAMVIQNPRYQVTQFGKPVTLSCSQTLNHNVMYWYQQKSSQAPKLLFHYYDKDFNNEADTPDNFQSRRPNTSFCFLDIRSPGLGDTAMYLCATSRDALAQETQYFGPGTRLLVL.

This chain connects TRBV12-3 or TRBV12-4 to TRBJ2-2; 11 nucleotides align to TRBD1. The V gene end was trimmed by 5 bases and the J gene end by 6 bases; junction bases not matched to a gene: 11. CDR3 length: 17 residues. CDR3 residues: CASSPVLGTGGSGELFF. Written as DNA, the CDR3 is TGTGCCAGCAGTCCGGTTTTGGGGACAGGGGGTTCCGGGGAGCTGTTTTTT.

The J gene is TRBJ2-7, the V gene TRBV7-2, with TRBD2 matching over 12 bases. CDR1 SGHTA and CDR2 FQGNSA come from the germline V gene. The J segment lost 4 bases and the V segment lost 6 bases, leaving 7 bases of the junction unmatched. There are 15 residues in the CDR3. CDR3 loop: CASRLDLAGGYEQYF. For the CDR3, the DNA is TGTGCCAGCAGACTGGATCTAGCGGGGGGGTACGAGCAGTACTTC.

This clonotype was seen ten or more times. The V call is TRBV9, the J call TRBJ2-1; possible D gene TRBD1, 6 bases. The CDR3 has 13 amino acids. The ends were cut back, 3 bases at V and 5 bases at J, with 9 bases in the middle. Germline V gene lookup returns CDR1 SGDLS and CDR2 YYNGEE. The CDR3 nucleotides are TGTGCCAGCAGCGCCGGGACAAACAATGAGCAGTTCTTC. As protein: CASSAGTNNEQFF.

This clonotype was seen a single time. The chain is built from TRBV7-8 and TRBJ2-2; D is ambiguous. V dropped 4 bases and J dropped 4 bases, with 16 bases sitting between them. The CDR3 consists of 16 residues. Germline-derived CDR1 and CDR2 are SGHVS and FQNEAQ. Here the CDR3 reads CASSSGARLLTGELFF. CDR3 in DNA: TGTGCCAGCAGCTCCGGAGCACGACTTCTCACCGGGGAGCTGTTTTTT.

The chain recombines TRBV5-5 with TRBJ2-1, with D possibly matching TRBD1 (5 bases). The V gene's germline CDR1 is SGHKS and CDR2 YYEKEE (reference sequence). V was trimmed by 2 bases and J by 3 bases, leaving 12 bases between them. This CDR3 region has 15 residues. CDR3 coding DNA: TGTGCCAGCAGCTTACAAGGGGCTGGCTACAATGAGCAGTTCTTC. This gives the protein CASSLQGAGYNEQFF.

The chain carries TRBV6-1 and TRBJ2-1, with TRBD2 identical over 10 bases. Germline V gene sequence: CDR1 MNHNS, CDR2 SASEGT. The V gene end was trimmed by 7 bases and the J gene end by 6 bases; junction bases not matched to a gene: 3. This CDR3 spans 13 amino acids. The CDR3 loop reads CASKREGRNEQFF. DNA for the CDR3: TGTGCCAGCAAGCGGGAGGGCCGCAATGAGCAGTTCTTC.

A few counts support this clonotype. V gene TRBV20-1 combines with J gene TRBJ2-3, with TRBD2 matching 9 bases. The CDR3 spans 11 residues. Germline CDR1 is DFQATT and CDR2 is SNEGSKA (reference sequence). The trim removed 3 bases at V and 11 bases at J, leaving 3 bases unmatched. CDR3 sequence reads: CSASPSGEQYF. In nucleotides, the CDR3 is TGCAGTGCTAGCCCTAGCGGGGAGCAGTATTTT.

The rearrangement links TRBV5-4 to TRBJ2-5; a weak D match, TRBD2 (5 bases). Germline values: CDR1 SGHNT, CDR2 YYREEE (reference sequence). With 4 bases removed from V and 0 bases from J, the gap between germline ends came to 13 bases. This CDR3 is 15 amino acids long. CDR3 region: CASSAGGLYQETQYF. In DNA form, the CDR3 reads TGTGCCAGCAGCGCTGGCGGACTGTACCAAGAGACCCAGTACTTC.

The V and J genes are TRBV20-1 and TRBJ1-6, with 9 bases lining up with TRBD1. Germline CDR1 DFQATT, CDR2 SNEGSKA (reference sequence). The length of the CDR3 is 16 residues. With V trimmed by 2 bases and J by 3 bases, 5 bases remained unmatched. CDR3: CSARLQGAYYNSPLHF. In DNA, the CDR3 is TGCAGTGCTAGATTACAGGGGGCCTACTATAATTCACCCCTCCACTTT.

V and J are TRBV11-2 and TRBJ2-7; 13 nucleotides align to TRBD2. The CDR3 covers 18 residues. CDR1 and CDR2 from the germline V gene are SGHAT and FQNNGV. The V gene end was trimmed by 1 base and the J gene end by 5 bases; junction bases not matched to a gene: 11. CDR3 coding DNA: TGTGCCAGCAGCTTAGTAGGGACTAGCGGGAAAAAAAGAGACGAGCAGTACTTC. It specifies CASSLVGTSGKKRDEQYF.

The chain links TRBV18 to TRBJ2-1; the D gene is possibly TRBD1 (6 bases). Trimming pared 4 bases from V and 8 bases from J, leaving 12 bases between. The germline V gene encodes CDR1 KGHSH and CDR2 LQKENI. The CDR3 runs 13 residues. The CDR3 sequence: CASSLRQVYEQFF. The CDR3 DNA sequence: TGTGCCAGCTCACTTCGACAGGTATATGAGCAGTTCTTC. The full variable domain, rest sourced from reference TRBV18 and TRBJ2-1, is NAGVMQNPRHLVRRRGQEARLRCSPMKGHSHVYWYRQLPEEGLKFMVYLQKENIIDESGMPKERFSAEFPKEGPSILRIQQVVRGDSAAYFCASSLRQVYEQFFGPGTRLTVL.

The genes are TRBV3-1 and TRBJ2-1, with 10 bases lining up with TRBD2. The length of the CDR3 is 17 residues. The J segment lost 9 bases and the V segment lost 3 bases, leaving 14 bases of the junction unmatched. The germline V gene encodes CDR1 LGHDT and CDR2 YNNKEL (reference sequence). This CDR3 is CASSHLRGAGGPGEQFF. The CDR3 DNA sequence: TGTGCCAGCAGCCACCTCAGAGGAGCGGGAGGGCCGGGTGAGCAGTTCTTC.